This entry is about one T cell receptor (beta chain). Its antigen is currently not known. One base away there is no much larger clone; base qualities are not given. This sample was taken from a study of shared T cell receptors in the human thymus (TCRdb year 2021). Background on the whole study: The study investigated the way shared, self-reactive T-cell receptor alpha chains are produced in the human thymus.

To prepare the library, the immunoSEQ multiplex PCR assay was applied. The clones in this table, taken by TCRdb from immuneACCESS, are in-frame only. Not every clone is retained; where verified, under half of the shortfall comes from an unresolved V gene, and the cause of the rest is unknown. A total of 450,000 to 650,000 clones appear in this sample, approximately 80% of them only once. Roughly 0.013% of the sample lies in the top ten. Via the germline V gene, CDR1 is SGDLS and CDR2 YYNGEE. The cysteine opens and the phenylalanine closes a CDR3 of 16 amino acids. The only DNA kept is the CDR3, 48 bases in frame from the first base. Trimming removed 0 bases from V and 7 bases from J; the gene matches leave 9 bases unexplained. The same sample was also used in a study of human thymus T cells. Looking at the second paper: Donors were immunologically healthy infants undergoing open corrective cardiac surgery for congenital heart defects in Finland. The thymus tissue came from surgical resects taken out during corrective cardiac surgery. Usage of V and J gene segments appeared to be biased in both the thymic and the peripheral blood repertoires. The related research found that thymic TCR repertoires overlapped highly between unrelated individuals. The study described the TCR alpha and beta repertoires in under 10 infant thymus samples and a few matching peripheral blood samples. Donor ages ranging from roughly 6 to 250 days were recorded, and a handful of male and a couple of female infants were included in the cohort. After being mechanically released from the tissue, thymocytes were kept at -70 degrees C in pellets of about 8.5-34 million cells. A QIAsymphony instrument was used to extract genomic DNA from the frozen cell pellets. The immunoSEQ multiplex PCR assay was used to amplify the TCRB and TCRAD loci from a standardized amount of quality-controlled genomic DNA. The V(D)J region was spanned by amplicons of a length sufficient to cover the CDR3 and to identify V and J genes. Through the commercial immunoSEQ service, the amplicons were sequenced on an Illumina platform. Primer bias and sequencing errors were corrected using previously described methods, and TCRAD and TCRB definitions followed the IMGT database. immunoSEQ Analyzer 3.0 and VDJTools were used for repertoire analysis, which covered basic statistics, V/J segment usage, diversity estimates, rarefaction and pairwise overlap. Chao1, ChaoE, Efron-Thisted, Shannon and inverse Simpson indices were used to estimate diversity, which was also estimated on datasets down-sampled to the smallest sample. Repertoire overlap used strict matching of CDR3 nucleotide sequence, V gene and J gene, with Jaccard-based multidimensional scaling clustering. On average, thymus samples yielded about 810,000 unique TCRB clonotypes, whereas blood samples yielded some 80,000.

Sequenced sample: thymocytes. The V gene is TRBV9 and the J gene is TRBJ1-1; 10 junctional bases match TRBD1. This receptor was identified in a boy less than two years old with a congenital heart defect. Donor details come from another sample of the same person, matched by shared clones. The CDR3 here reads CASSVVGDRGQGEAFF. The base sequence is TGTGCCAGCAGCGTAGTAGGCGACAGGGGGCAAGGTGAAGCTTTCTTT.